This is a list of T cell receptor beta chains from one sample in a study of human T cells and chemical hapten exposure. TCRdb fed the RACE reads into MiXCR, producing one record per CDR3 protein. The data contain about 300,000 distinct CDR3 sequences, around 5.5% of them singletons. The source material was whole blood, sampled in connection with sensitization to the hapten diphenylcyclopropenone (DPC). Receptor source: a woman aged 18-29 years with alopecia areata. Some clones in this sample may be carry-over from other donors' samples. Both conserved end residues are part of each CDR3. The order of the fields is clone size, V gene, D gene, J gene, CDR3 DNA, CDR3 protein. A D gene is named only where the DNA matches it firmly. The listing skips clone size in some rows; elsewhere it reads once, few, many or a size class.

>few|TRBV5-6|TRBD1|TRBJ1-4
TGTGCCAGCAGCTTACAGGGGAGGGTTAATGAAAAACTGTTTTTT
CASSLQGRVNEKLFF
>many|TRBV3-1|.|TRBJ1-5
TGTGCCAGCAGCCACCTAGGAGATCAGCCCCAGCATTTT
CASSHLGDQPQHF
>.|TRBV10-3|.|TRBJ1-2
TGTGCCATCAGTGAGTCCCGACAGGAACCTTCCTATGGCTACACCTTC
CAISESRQEPSYGYTF
>.|TRBV6-5|TRBD1|TRBJ1-6
TGTGCCAGCAGGGACAGGGATGATTCACCCCTCCACTTT
CASRDRDDSPLHF
>.|TRBV27|.|TRBJ2-2
TGTGCCAGCAGTTTGGAGAACACCGGGGAGCTGTTTTTT
CASSLENTGELFF
>many|TRBV5-5|.|TRBJ2-5
TGTGCCAGCAGCTCCTTTGAAGAGACCCAGTACTTC
CASSSFEETQYF
>few|TRBV6-5|.|TRBJ2-7
TGTGCCAGCACCGGAGGGACAGCGTACGAGCAGTACTTC
CASTGGTAYEQYF
>few|TRBV12-3/TRBV12-4|.|TRBJ2-7
TGTGCCAGCACCTTTTCGGGGACCTACGAGCAGTACTTC
CASTFSGTYEQYF
>few|TRBV21-1|.|TRBJ1-6
TGTGCCAGCAGCAAAGATGGGGGGGCCTATAATTCACCCCTCCACTTT
CASSKDGGAYNSPLHF
>few|TRBV7-2|TRBD2|TRBJ2-1
TGTGCCAGCAGCACCGTGCGGGGGACCTACAATGAGCAGTTCTTC
CASSTVRGTYNEQFF
>.|TRBV29-1|.|TRBJ1-1
TGCAGCGTTGAGCAGGGGAGCACTGAAGCTTTCTTT
CSVEQGSTEAFF
>.|TRBV5-6|TRBD1|TRBJ2-5
TGTGCCAGCAGCTTGGAGCTCGGCACAGGGGGGTTTTACGGACGGGAGACCCAGTACTTC
CASSLELGTGGFYGRETQYF
>many|TRBV12-3/TRBV12-4|.|TRBJ2-3
TGTGCCAGCAGTTTAGAAGGCCGGTTAGATACGCAGTATTTT
CASSLEGRLDTQYF
>many|TRBV20-1|.|TRBJ1-4
TGCAGTGCTAGCGGGGGGTATCATGAAAAACTGTTTTTT
CSASGGYHEKLFF
>.|TRBV6-2/TRBV6-3|.|TRBJ1-5
TGTGCCAGCAGCAGGTCTAATCAGCTCCAGCATTTT
CASSRSNQLQHF
>once|TRBV6-2/TRBV6-3|.|TRBJ2-3
TGTGCCAGCAGTTACATCGCAGATACGCAGAATTTT
CASSYIADTQNF
>many|TRBV5-5|.|TRBJ1-2
TGTGCCAGCAGCTTGGCCCGTCTGGATGGCTACACCTTC
CASSLARLDGYTF
>many|TRBV6-2/TRBV6-3|.|TRBJ1-5
TGTGCCAGCAGACCCAGGGAGAATCAGCCCCAGCATTTT
CASRPRENQPQHF
>many|TRBV5-6|TRBD1|TRBJ1-5
TGTGCCAGCAGCTCCCGGGACAGGGGCAATCAGCCCCAGCATTTT
CASSSRDRGNQPQHF
>many|TRBV27|.|TRBJ2-7
TGTGCCAGCAGTCCCCGGACCAGGGTACGCGAGCAGTACTTC
CASSPRTRVREQYF
>few|TRBV2|TRBD1|TRBJ2-6
TGTGCCAGCAGCGAGGACAGGGCCGGGGCCAACGTCCTGACTTTC
CASSEDRAGANVLTF
>.|TRBV3-1|TRBD2|TRBJ2-5
TGTGCCAGCAGCCAAGGTATTGGACTAGCGGTGGGGACCCAGTACTTC
CASSQGIGLAVGTQYF
>.|TRBV12-3/TRBV12-4|.|TRBJ2-1
TGTGCCAGCAGTCGCGCCCAGGGATTGCATGAGCAGTTCTTC
CASSRAQGLHEQFF
>few|TRBV6-1|.|TRBJ1-2
TGTGCCAGCAGTGAAGCGAACAGAAACTATGGCTACACCTTC
CASSEANRNYGYTF
>many|TRBV6-2/TRBV6-3|.|TRBJ2-2
TGTGCCAGCAGGGTACAGGGGAACACCGGGGAGCTGTTTTTT
CASRVQGNTGELFF
>many|TRBV29-1|.|TRBJ1-1
TGCAGCGTTGAAGATCTACGGAACACTGAAGCTTTCTTT
CSVEDLRNTEAFF
>many|TRBV4-3|.|TRBJ1-1
TGCGCCAGCAGTCTAAACACGGGGGGGACTGAAGCTTTCTTT
CASSLNTGGTEAFF
>.|TRBV6-5|.|TRBJ1-2
TGTGCCAGCAGTCCCCGAGAGGCCTACTATGGCTACACCTTC
CASSPREAYYGYTF
>many|TRBV4-2|.|TRBJ1-5
TGTGCCAGCAGCCAAGATTTCGGGAACAATCAGCCCCAGCATTTT
CASSQDFGNNQPQHF
>many|TRBV28|.|TRBJ2-7
TGTGCCAGCAGTTTACTGGGAGGGGGCTACGAGCAGTACTTC
CASSLLGGGYEQYF
>few|TRBV7-2|TRBD1|TRBJ2-7
TGTGCCAGCAGCCCCTGGACAGGGCTCACCTACGAGCAGTACTTC
CASSPWTGLTYEQYF